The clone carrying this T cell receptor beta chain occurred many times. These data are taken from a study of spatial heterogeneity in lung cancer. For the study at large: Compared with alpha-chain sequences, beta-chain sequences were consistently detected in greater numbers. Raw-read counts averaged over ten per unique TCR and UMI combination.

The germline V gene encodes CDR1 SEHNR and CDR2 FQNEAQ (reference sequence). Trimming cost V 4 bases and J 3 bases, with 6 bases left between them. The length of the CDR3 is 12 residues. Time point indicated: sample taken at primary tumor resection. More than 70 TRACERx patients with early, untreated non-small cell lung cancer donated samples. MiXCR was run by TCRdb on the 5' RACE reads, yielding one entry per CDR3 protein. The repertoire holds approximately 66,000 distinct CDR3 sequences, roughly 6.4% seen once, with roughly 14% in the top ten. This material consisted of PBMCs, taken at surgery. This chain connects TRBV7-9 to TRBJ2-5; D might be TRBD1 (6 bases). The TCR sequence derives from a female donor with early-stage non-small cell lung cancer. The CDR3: CASSSGEETQYF. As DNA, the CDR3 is TGTGCCAGCAGCTCAGGGGAAGAGACCCAGTACTTC. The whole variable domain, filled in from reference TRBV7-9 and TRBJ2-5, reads DTGVSQNPRHKITKRGQNVTFRCDPISEHNRLYWYRQTLGQGPEFLTYFQNEAQLEKSRLLSDRFSAERPKGSFSTLEIQRTEQGDSAMYLCASSSGEETQYFGPGTRLLVL.